This T cell receptor (beta chain) was sequenced in a study of blood T cell repertoires in COVID-19. Study in general: Sources were T cells, B-cell-depleted T cells, or PBMCs; the material itself was cDNA or gDNA.

There are 16 residues in the CDR3. Here immunoSEQ multiplex PCR was the method, and the copy in TCRdb shows in-frame clones only, minus some. The sample consists of around 180,000 clones, about 85% of them appearing once. This TCR was recovered from a man between 60 and 75 years old with acute or convalescent COVID-19. V usage is TRBV21-1 and J usage is TRBJ2-7; TRBD2 is the table's D call and was not checked against the DNA. TRBV21-1 is flagged as a pseudogene. The source material was peripheral blood. The CDR3 spells CASRKRARIWAYEQYV. The DNA of the CDR3 is TGTGCCAGCAGGAAGAGGGCCAGGATATGGGCCTACGAGCAGTACGTC.